These T cell receptor beta chains were read from a single sample in a study of T cell repertoires in aging, cancer and after chemotherapy. Using its own MiXCR run on the multiplex PCR reads, TCRdb lists one record per CDR3 protein. The data show approximately 2,000 distinct CDR3 sequences, approximately 60% seen once. Sequenced input: blood. The receptors were gathered from a human donor with a solid tumor. The CDR3 runs from the conserved cysteine through the conserved F or W. A D gene is named only where the DNA matches it firmly. Expanded clones are given a class, and other clones once, few, many or no size at all.

>-|TRBJ2-5|TRBV7-9|-
TGTGCCAGCACCGACGGGGGGCCTCAAGAGACCCAGTACTTC
CASTDGGPQETQYF
>few|TRBJ2-3|TRBV6-5|-
TGTGCCAGCACCGCCAGGCACGGCGGTTATGATACGCAGTATTTT
CASTARHGGYDTQYF
>-|TRBJ2-2|TRBV6-4|TRBD2
TGTGCCAGCAGTGGGACTAGCACCGGGGAGCTGTTTTTT
CASSGTSTGELFF
>few|TRBJ2-7|TRBV29-1|-
TGCAGCGTCCGGGTGGACAGCTACGAGCAGTACTTC
CSVRVDSYEQYF
>-|TRBJ2-7|TRBV28|TRBD1
TGTGCCAGCAGTGCACCAGGGGGCGAGCAGTACTTC
CASSAPGGEQYF
>few|TRBJ2-7|TRBV6-4|TRBD1
TGTGCCAGCAGTTACGGGACAGGGGACGAGCAGTACTTC
CASSYGTGDEQYF
>-|TRBJ2-3|TRBV6-6|TRBD2
TGTGCCAGCAGCCAGACTAGCGGGTTTTCAGATACGCAGTATTTT
CASSQTSGFSDTQYF
>-|TRBJ1-1|TRBV20-1|-
TGCAGTGCCACGAGTAGTGGGGGGAGGGCTGAAGCTTTCTTT
CSATSSGGRAEAFF
>few|TRBJ1-2|TRBV6-5|-
TGTGCCAGCAGTTACTCGATTGATGCAGGGTCAGCGTATGGCTACACCTTC
CASSYSIDAGSAYGYTF
>-|TRBJ2-7|TRBV18|TRBD2
TGTGCCAGCTCACCACGGGCCGCTAGCGGGAGGAGCGAGCAGTACTTC
CASSPRAASGRSEQYF
>-|TRBJ1-2|TRBV27|-
TGTGCCAGCAGTTTAAGGTTTAGTAACTATGGCTACACCTTC
CASSLRFSNYGYTF
>once|TRBJ2-1|TRBV5-1|TRBD1
TGCGCCAGCAGCTTGGCCCGAGTCTTGATAGGGACAGGGACAGGGGGTGAGCAGTTCTTC
CASSLARVLIGTGTGGEQFF
>few|TRBJ2-7|TRBV7-2|TRBD1
TGTGCCAGCAGCTGGGACAGCGATAGTGGGTCCTACGAGCAGTACTTC
CASSWDSDSGSYEQYF
>-|TRBJ2-1|TRBV20-1|-
TGCAGTGCTAGAGAAGGGGACCGGGTCTACAATGAGCAGTTCTTC
CSAREGDRVYNEQFF
>-|TRBJ1-2|TRBV20-1|-
TGCAGTTCCCGGGCTGCTATAGGCTACACCTTC
CSSRAAIGYTF
>-|TRBJ2-5|TRBV5-5|-
TGTGCCAGCAGCTTGGGAGGGCCGAAAGAGACCCAGTACTTC
CASSLGGPKETQYF
>-|TRBJ1-6|TRBV19|-
TGTGCCAGTAGTATAGCAGGGGTTGATTCACCCCTCCACTTT
CASSIAGVDSPLHF
>-|TRBJ2-1|TRBV20-1|-
TGCAGTGCTACCGGACAGCCTCCGGAGCAGTTCTTC
CSATGQPPEQFF
>-|TRBJ1-5|TRBV30|-
TGTGCCTGGAGTGATAGCAATCAGCCCCAGCATTTT
CAWSDSNQPQHF
>-|TRBJ1-6|TRBV7-6|TRBD1
TGTGCCAGCAGCTCGGGAGGACAGGGGGCGACGCCACCCCTCCACTTT
CASSSGGQGATPPLHF
>-|TRBJ2-7|TRBV20-1|-
TGCAGTGCTAGAGGAGCGGAGGGGACCTACGAGCAGTACTTC
CSARGAEGTYEQYF
>few|TRBJ1-2|TRBV5-6|TRBD1
TGTGCCAGCAGCTGGGGGACAGGGGCCTATGGCTACACCTTC
CASSWGTGAYGYTF
>-|TRBJ1-2|TRBV30|-
TGTGCCTGGAGCGCCCTGGGGGGGGCACGGGGCTACACCTTC
CAWSALGGARGYTF
>-|TRBJ2-7|TRBV7-9|-
TGTGCCAGCAGCCTGCTTGGGGCGGGAAACGAGCAGTACTTC
CASSLLGAGNEQYF
>-|TRBJ2-6|TRBV4-3|-
TGCGCCAGCAGCCAAGTATATGGACCTGGGGCCAACGTCCTGACTTTC
CASSQVYGPGANVLTF
>-|TRBJ2-1|TRBV6-4|TRBD2
TGTGCCAGCAGTGACACTAGCGGGAGTTACAATGAGCAGTTCTTC
CASSDTSGSYNEQFF
>-|TRBJ1-2|TRBV6-5|TRBD1
TGCGCCAGCAGTGAGGCCGGGACAGGGAACGGCTACACCTTC
CASSEAGTGNGYTF
>-|TRBJ1-3|TRBV15|-
TGTGCCACCAGCAGTCTGGTACGGGGGTTGGACACCATATATTTT
CATSSLVRGLDTIYF
>once|TRBJ2-7|TRBV27|TRBD1
TGTGCCAGCTCTTTTATTGGACAGGGGGCCTACGAGCAGTACTTC
CASSFIGQGAYEQYF
>-|TRBJ2-6|TRBV19|-
TGTGCCACACTACAGGCGACGGGGGCCAACGTCCTGACTTTC
CATLQATGANVLTF